One and the same sample provided the 30 T cell receptor beta chains below, sequenced in a study of blood T cell repertoires in COVID-19. The assay was immunoSEQ multiplex PCR, and TCRdb's table has in-frame clones only and misses some. Here the sample spans approximately 70,000 clones, 85% to 90% being singletons. Sequencing was performed on peripheral blood. The source is a human donor in a cohort sampled during active COVID-19.

CDR3 loop: CAWRSGQINTEAFF. The CDR3 DNA reads TGTGCCTGGAGGAGTGGACAGATTAACACTGAAGCTTTCTTT. The V call is TRBV30, the J call TRBJ1-1, with D possibly matching TRBD1 (6 bases). Germline V lookup: CDR1 GTSNPN, CDR2 SVGIG (reference sequence). The CDR3 is 14 residues long. The ends were cut back, 3 bases at V and 2 bases at J, with 13 bases in the middle.

The chain is built from TRBV14 and TRBJ1-6, with 9 bases identical to TRBD1. The CDR3 totals 22 residues. From germline, CDR1 is SGHDN and CDR2 FVKESK. V was clipped by 3 bases and J by 5 bases; unmatched bases: 23. The CDR3 protein is CASSHARDRAFLALKDNSPLHF. The CDR3 nucleotides read TGTGCCAGCAGCCACGCCCGGGACAGGGCTTTTTTGGCCTTAAAAGATAATTCACCCCTCCACTTT.

CDR3 DNA: TGTGCCAGCAGCTTAGATTTTGCTAGCGGGAGGAATGAGCAGTTCTTC. Residues: CASSLDFASGRNEQFF. The chain employs TRBV7-2 and TRBJ2-1; TRBD2 aligns across 11 bases. The CDR3 is made up of 16 amino acids. The germline V gene encodes CDR1 SGHTA and CDR2 FQGNSA. V was clipped by 1 base and J by 7 bases; unmatched bases: 6.

CDR3 nucleotide sequence: TGTGCCAGAAGCTTACGAGGACTAGCGGGAGTCACGAACACCGGGGAGCTGTTTTTT. Protein product: CARSLRGLAGVTNTGELFF. The V and J genes are TRBV5-3 and TRBJ2-2; the match to TRBD2 covers 13 bases. TRBV5-3 is treated as an ORF (open reading frame) with a function not yet certain. V was pared by 2 bases and J by 0 bases, with 7 bases of the junction left unmatched. The CDR3 sequence is 19 residues long.

The chain is built from TRBV4-3 and TRBJ1-4, with D possibly being TRBD1 (6 bases). CDR3 size: 17 residues. CDR1 and CDR2 from the germline V gene are LGHNA and YSLEER. The V end was cut by 3 bases, the J end by 4 bases, with 18 bases between. CDR3 DNA sequence: TGCGCCAGCAGCCACCGGGACACACCTACTGATAATGAAAAACTGTTTTTT. Amino acids: CASSHRDTPTDNEKLFF.

The V and J genes are TRBV19 and TRBJ2-5; tentatively, D is TRBD2 (6 bases). This CDR3 comprises 14 residues. With 10 bases removed from V and 6 bases from J, the gap between germline ends came to 21 bases. CDR1 and CDR2 (germline): LNHDA, SQIVND (reference sequence). For the CDR3, the DNA is TGTGCCACTAAGGCGGCGATTGCGGGGAAGACCCAGTACTTC. Translating it yields CATKAAIAGKTQYF.

There are a few counts of this clone. The chain employs TRBV7-9 and TRBJ1-2, with TRBD1 identical over 9 bases. V lost 5 bases to trimming and J lost 6 bases; unmatched junction nucleotides: 7. This CDR3 is built from 14 residues. Germline-derived CDR1 and CDR2 are SEHNR and FQNEAQ (reference sequence). CDR3 sequence: CASSAWTGVDGYTF. The CDR3 coding sequence is TGTGCCAGCAGCGCCTGGACAGGGGTAGATGGCTACACCTTC. The full variable domain, completed using reference TRBV7-9 and TRBJ1-2, is DTGVSQNPRHKITKRGQNVTFRCDPISEHNRLYWYRQTLGQGPEFLTYFQNEAQLEKSRLLSDRFSAERPKGSFSTLEIQRTEQGDSAMYLCASSAWTGVDGYTFGSGTRLTVV.

This chain connects TRBV7-9 to TRBJ2-3; possibly TRBD1 for D (5 bases). Per germline, CDR1 SEHNR and CDR2 FQNEAQ (reference sequence). V was cut by 5 bases and J by 1 base, with 10 bases left in between. The CDR3 loop spans 14 amino acids. CDR3 nucleotide sequence: TGTGCCAGCAGCCCAGTGACAGGCACAGATACGCAGTATTTT. It yields the protein CASSPVTGTDTQYF.

This sequence joins TRBV19 and TRBJ2-7, with TRBD2 matching 10 bases. The CDR3 is 15 residues long. Germline V lookup: CDR1 LNHDA, CDR2 SQIVND (reference sequence). J lost 4 bases, V lost 3 bases, and 6 bases had no gene match. The CDR3 DNA is TGTGCCAGTAGTATGGACGGGACTAGCGTTTACGAGCAGTACTTC. Protein sequence: CASSMDGTSVYEQYF.

The CDR3 protein is CASSLWGTNEKLFF. Here the CDR3 DNA reads TGTGCCAGCAGCTTGTGGGGCACTAATGAAAAACTGTTTTTT. This sequence joins TRBV7-9 and TRBJ1-4, with TRBD1 as a possible D gene (5 bases). Trimming left V 3 bases short and J 2 bases short, with 7 bases between. The CDR3 spans 14 residues. Per germline, CDR1 SEHNR and CDR2 FQNEAQ (reference sequence).

The V gene is TRBV5-1, the J gene TRBJ2-1, with 9 positions matching TRBD2. The V gene end was trimmed by 6 bases and the J gene end by 10 bases; junction bases not matched to a gene: 14. Germline CDR1 reads SGHRS; CDR2 reads YFSETQ. This CDR3 contains 15 residues. The CDR3 is CASTPQASGVEEQFF. The DNA for the CDR3 is TGCGCCAGCACTCCTCAGGCTAGCGGGGTTGAGGAGCAGTTCTTC. Looking up the rest from reference TRBV5-1 and TRBJ2-1 gives the full variable domain: KAGVTQTPRYLIKTRGQQVTLSCSPISGHRSVSWYQQTPGQGLQFLFEYFSETQRNKGNFPGRFSGRQFSNSRSEMNVSTLELGDSALYLCASTPQASGVEEQFFGPGTRLTVL.

The chain links TRBV24-1 to TRBJ2-7; TRBD1 is a possible D gene (5 bases). Trimming took off 4 bases at V and 4 bases at J, with 10 bases between the two ends. The CDR3 contains 13 residues. In germline, CDR1 is KGHDR, CDR2 SFDVKD. CDR3 in DNA: TGTGCCACCAGTGAAGGGGCTACGTACGAGCAGTACTTC. Translated: CATSEGATYEQYF.

The count of this clone is one. V usage is TRBV14 and J usage is TRBJ2-7; 7 nucleotides line up with TRBD1. The CDR3 has 11 residues. Germline lookup yields CDR1 SGHDN and CDR2 FVKESK. V was pared by 2 bases and J by 11 bases, with 3 bases of the junction left unmatched. CDR3 nucleotide sequence: TGTGCCAGCAGCCAAACAGGGGTAGAGTACTTC. The encoded protein is CASSQTGVEYF.

V is TRBV6-5 and J is TRBJ2-2, with 8 bases aligning to TRBD2. Germline V gene data show CDR1 as MNHEY and CDR2 as SVGAGI. V lost 6 bases, J lost 6 bases, and 6 bases stayed unmatched. This CDR3 contains 14 residues. The CDR3 DNA reads TGTGCCAGCAGCGGGAGGGCTGTCCCCGGGGAGCTGTTTTTT. Protein product: CASSGRAVPGELFF.

V gene TRBV5-1 combines with J gene TRBJ2-5; D is perhaps TRBD1 (6 bases). V was clipped by 0 bases and J by 1 base, with 10 bases between them. This CDR3 region has 15 residues. CDR1 is SGHRS and CDR2 is YFSETQ in the germline V gene. The chain's CDR3 is CASSLGLTGQETQYF. The CDR3 DNA sequence: TGCGCCAGCAGCTTGGGGTTGACAGGCCAAGAGACCCAGTACTTC.

The chain couples TRBV15 to TRBJ1-1, with D perhaps TRBD1 (5 bases). Germline CDR1 reads LNHNV; CDR2 reads YYDKDF (reference sequence). The CDR3 covers 13 residues. Trimming shortened V by 9 bases and J by 4 bases, and 15 bases separated the two germline ends. The CDR3 DNA reads TGTGCCACTAGCCGCCAGGGCACCACTGAAGCTTTCTTT. Translation: CATSRQGTTEAFF.

This clone has a handful of counts. The rearrangement uses TRBV10-2 and TRBJ2-7, with unresolved D. There are 12 residues in the CDR3. V was cut by 6 bases and J by 6 bases, with 12 bases left in between. Germline CDR1 WSHSY, CDR2 SAAADI. The CDR3 bases are TGCGCCAGCAGCTTAAGGAGTGGCGAGCAGTACTTC. This encodes CASSLRSGEQYF.

The chain joins TRBV4-3 to TRBJ2-3; a weak D match, TRBD2 (5 bases). CDR3 length: 15 residues. Germline assignment: CDR1 LGHNA and CDR2 YSLEER. The V end lost 2 bases, the J end lost 4 bases, and 13 bases lay between the germline ends. The CDR3 loop is CASSQPRGRSDTQYF. CDR3 coding DNA: TGCGCCAGCAGCCAACCGCGCGGGCGGTCAGATACGCAGTATTTT.

The rearrangement uses TRBV30 and TRBJ1-5; D unresolved. V lost 2 bases and J lost 0, with 5 bases in between. The CDR3 runs 13 residues. The germline V gene has CDR1 GTSNPN and CDR2 SVGIG (reference sequence). CDR3 nucleotides: TGTGCCTGGAGTCAGGATAGCAATCAGCCCCAGCATTTT. Its protein is CAWSQDSNQPQHF. Together with reference TRBV30 and TRBJ1-5, the CDR3 gives the full variable domain: SQTIHQWPATLVQPVGSPLSLECTVEGTSNPNLYWYRQAAGRGLQLLFYSVGIGQISSEVPQNLSASRPQDRQFILSSKKLLLSDSGFYLCAWSQDSNQPQHFGDGTRLSIL.

CDR3 amino acids: CAIRGTGRGNTEAFF. CDR3 nucleotide sequence: TGTGCCATCAGGGGGACAGGGAGGGGAAACACTGAAGCTTTCTTT. This chain connects TRBV10-3 to TRBJ1-1; TRBD1 matches 9 bases. Germline values: CDR1 ENHRY, CDR2 SYGVKD. This CDR3 is 15 amino acids long. Trimming removed 6 bases from V and 2 bases from J; junction bases left unmatched: 7.

This clone occurred once. V is TRBV29-1 and J is TRBJ1-3, with TRBD1 identical over 9 bases. The ends lost 6 bases at V and 4 bases at J; junction bases unmatched: 4. Germline V gene data show CDR1 as SQVTM and CDR2 as ANQGSEA. This CDR3 contains 13 residues. The CDR3 region has the DNA TGCAGCGTCCACGGGACAGGGGGAAACACCATATATTTT. This sequence encodes CSVHGTGGNTIYF.

This clone was detected only once. V is TRBV9 and J is TRBJ2-5; 13 bases fit TRBD2. The J segment lost 3 bases and the V segment lost 4 bases, leaving 3 bases of the junction unmatched. Germline V CDR1 and CDR2: SGDLS, YYNGEE. This CDR3 region has 15 residues. Here the CDR3 DNA reads TGTGCCAGCAGCCTCGGACTAGCGGGGGAAGAGACCCAGTACTTC. It is translated as CASSLGLAGEETQYF.

J is TRBJ2-1 and V is TRBV15; 7 bases are shared with TRBD2. The V gene end was trimmed by 1 base and the J gene end by 7 bases; junction bases not matched to a gene: 1. CDR3 length equals 13 residues. Germline-derived CDR1 and CDR2 are LNHNV and YYDKDF (reference sequence). For the CDR3, the DNA is TGTGCCACCAGCAGAGGGGGAGGGAATGAGCAGTTCTTC. Amino acids: CATSRGGGNEQFF.

The gene calls are TRBV27 and TRBJ2-2, with 7 bases fitting TRBD2. This CDR3 is built from 14 residues. The trim removed 4 bases at V and 6 bases at J, leaving 5 bases unmatched. CDR1 is MNHEY, CDR2 SMNVEV, per germline (reference sequence). As DNA, the CDR3 is TGTGCCAGCAGTTCCGGACTAGTCCCCGGGGAGCTGTTTTTT. This sequence encodes CASSSGLVPGELFF.

The chain has TRBV7-9 and TRBJ2-5; 8 nucleotides align to TRBD2. The CDR3 is made up of 19 amino acids. CDR1 is SEHNR and CDR2 is FQNEAQ in the germline V gene (reference sequence). The V and J ends lost 4 bases and 3 bases, in that order; junction bases with no gene match: 19. CDR3 sequence: CASSSPRPGGLAWEETQYF. CDR3 bases: TGTGCCAGCAGCTCCCCCCGGCCGGGGGGGCTAGCGTGGGAAGAGACCCAGTACTTC.

In nucleotides, the CDR3 is TGTGCCAGCAGTTTACAGGCAGACATCCGTCTAATTGGACCCCTCCACTTT. It codes for CASSLQADIRLIGPLHF. This rearrangement joins TRBV27 to TRBJ1-6; no clear D gene. V dropped 2 bases and J dropped 12 bases, with 23 bases sitting between them. This CDR3 comprises 17 residues. Germline lookup yields CDR1 MNHEY and CDR2 SMNVEV (reference sequence).

The CDR3 region has the DNA TGTGCCAGCAGCTCGGAGTTGGGGCTTGAGCAGTTCTTC. Translation: CASSSELGLEQFF. The chain joins TRBV9 to TRBJ2-1; D is perhaps TRBD1 (5 bases). There are 13 residues in the CDR3. V lost 4 bases, J lost 9 bases, and 14 bases lay in between. The germline gives CDR1 SGDLS, CDR2 YYNGEE.

This clone is a singleton in its sample. This sequence joins TRBV6-5 and TRBJ2-2; D may be TRBD2 (5 bases). Looked up from germline, CDR1 is MNHEY and CDR2 is SVGAGI. The CDR3 consists of 15 residues. The ends were cut back, 0 bases at V and 2 bases at J, with 7 bases in the middle. The CDR3 DNA reads as TGTGCCAGCAGTTACTCAGAGGGAAACACCGGGGAGCTGTTTTTT. Its translation: CASSYSEGNTGELFF.

This chain uses TRBV11-2 with TRBJ2-2; a possible D gene is TRBD2 (5 bases). Germline-derived CDR1 and CDR2 are SGHAT and FQNNGV. CDR3 length equals 14 residues. Trimming cost V 7 bases and J 1 base, with 10 bases left between them. CDR3: CASNRGRNTGELFF. Written as DNA, the CDR3 is TGTGCCAGCAATCGAGGGAGGAACACCGGGGAGCTGTTTTTT.

The J gene is TRBJ2-7, the V gene TRBV6-5, with D possibly TRBD2 on 7 matching bases. CDR1 and CDR2 (germline): MNHEY, SVGAGI. Trimming took off 2 bases at V and 2 bases at J, with 13 bases between the two ends. The CDR3 spans 15 residues. This CDR3 reads CASSYGGAIAYEQYF. As DNA, the CDR3 is TGTGCCAGCAGTTACGGGGGGGCAATAGCCTACGAGCAGTACTTC.